The source of this TCR beta chain is a study of blood T cell repertoires in COVID-19. This clone occurred a few times. TCRdb's table, derived via immunoSEQ multiplex PCR, lists solely in-frame clones and lacks some. Of 350,000 to 450,000 clones in the sample, just over 90% were seen once. CDR3 length: 15 amino acids. CDR1 and CDR2 (germline): SGDLS, YYNGEE. V gave up 4 bases and J gave up 7 bases; unmatched junction bases: 8. Individuals aged about 18 to 90 years were recruited from around 22 US areas. Exposed participants encountered a COVID-19 case during the 2 weeks preceding study entry. The material sequenced was PBMCs or T cells enriched from blood (not recorded which). The chain links TRBV9 to TRBJ1-2; 12 positions match TRBD1. The sequence was collected from a woman in her 40s who had been exposed to COVID-19. The CDR3 protein is CASSPGGDRGLGYTF. CDR3 sequence (DNA): TGTGCCAGCAGCCCAGGGGGGGACAGGGGGCTTGGCTACACCTTC.